These 25 T cell receptor beta chains originate from one sample sequenced in a study of blood T cell repertoires in COVID-19 (dated by TCRdb to between 2020 and 2021). To prepare the library, the immunoSEQ multiplex PCR assay was applied. Imported from immuneACCESS, the table was reduced by TCRdb to in-frame sequences with V and J called. These copies leave out some clones; in studies compared against another copy, an unresolved V gene accounts for under half, and the cause of the remainder is not known. The sample table holds about 81,000 clones, of which 91% were seen once. 1.5% to 2% of the sample is held by the ten biggest clonotypes. Sequenced material: peripheral blood. All receptors come from a woman between 50 and 59 years old in a cohort sampled during active COVID-19.

In DNA, the CDR3 is TGTGCCAGTAGTAACCAGGGGGACCTTGCGTTTGAGCAGTACTTC. This sequence encodes CASSNQGDLAFEQYF. This chain uses TRBV19 with TRBJ2-7; 7 nucleotides match TRBD1. V gave up 4 bases and J gave up 7 bases; unmatched junction bases: 13. In germline, CDR1 is LNHDA, CDR2 SQIVND (reference sequence). This CDR3 spans 15 amino acids.

The CDR3 reads CASSPTLGNTEAFF. The CDR3 DNA reads as TGTGCCAGCAGTCCTACTCTTGGGAACACTGAAGCTTTCTTT. V usage is TRBV28 and J usage is TRBJ1-1; D gene uncertain. This CDR3 has 14 amino acids. Per germline, CDR1 MDHEN and CDR2 SYDVKM. V lost 5 bases and J lost 1, with 11 bases in between. Supplemented by reference TRBV28 and TRBJ1-1, the full variable domain reads DVKVTQSSRYLVKRTGEKVFLECVQDMDHENMFWYRQDPGLGLRLIYFSYDVKMKEKGDIPEGYSVSREKKERFSLILESASTNQTSMYLCASSPTLGNTEAFFGQGTRLTVV.

V usage is TRBV7-8 and J usage is TRBJ2-2, with 10 bases lining up with TRBD1. The V and J ends lost 5 bases and 3 bases, in that order; junction bases with no gene match: 9. This CDR3 is built from 17 residues. Germline assignment: CDR1 SGHVS and CDR2 FQNEAQ. CDR3 nucleotides: TGTGCCAGCAGCCCCGGCGACAGGGGGCAATACACCGGGGAGCTGTTTTTT. Amino acid sequence: CASSPGDRGQYTGELFF.

CDR3 sequence reads: CASSLNLRAGGPSEQFF. CDR3 coding DNA: TGCGCCAGCAGCTTGAACCTTCGGGCGGGAGGGCCCAGTGAGCAGTTCTTC. This chain joins TRBV5-1 and TRBJ2-1; 9 positions match TRBD2. Unmatched junction bases numbered 14, after V lost 1 base and J lost 9 bases. Germline V gene data show CDR1 as SGHRS and CDR2 as YFSETQ. The CDR3 runs to 17 residues.

The genes are TRBV29-1 and TRBJ2-5; TRBD1 agrees at 8 bases. Germline values: CDR1 SQVTM, CDR2 ANQGSEA. The V segment lost 4 bases and the J segment 6 bases; nucleotides outside the gene matches: 13. The CDR3 sequence is 15 residues long. CDR3 amino acids: CSVAPPGTGRQTQYF. The CDR3 nucleotides are TGCAGCGTTGCTCCCCCCGGGACAGGTAGACAGACCCAGTACTTC.

V usage is TRBV18 and J usage is TRBJ2-3; D call uncertain. Germline CDR1 reads KGHSH; CDR2 reads LQKENI. CDR3 size: 13 residues. Trimming pared 0 bases from V and 2 bases from J, leaving 3 bases between. CDR3: CASSPPVTDTQYF. The CDR3 DNA is TGTGCCAGCTCACCACCCGTCACAGATACGCAGTATTTT.

The gene calls are TRBV6-2 or TRBV6-3 and TRBJ1-4; D gene ambiguous. This CDR3 is built from 14 residues. V was trimmed by 2 bases and J by 7 bases, leaving 11 bases between them. Germline loops: CDR1 MNHEY, CDR2 SVGEGT. This chain's CDR3 is CASSYRGLGEKLFF. As DNA, the CDR3 is TGTGCCAGCAGTTACCGGGGTCTGGGTGAAAAACTGTTTTTT.

The chain has TRBV7-8 and TRBJ2-7; 8 bases are a match to TRBD1. Germline loops: CDR1 SGHVS, CDR2 FQNEAQ. After removal of 5 bases from V and 4 bases from J, the junction contained 13 bases not matched to a gene. CDR3 length: 16 residues. This CDR3 is CASSPTPGQARYEQYF. The CDR3, as DNA: TGTGCCAGCAGCCCAACCCCGGGACAGGCCAGGTACGAGCAGTACTTC.

The chain recombines TRBV6-5 with TRBJ2-2, with 7 nucleotides matching TRBD1. CDR1 is MNHEY, CDR2 SVGAGI, per germline. The CDR3 loop spans 15 amino acids. J was trimmed by 6 bases and V by 3 bases; bases with no gene match: 7. CDR3 DNA: TGTGCCAGCAGTTATCTAGACAGGGTGGCCGGGGAGCTGTTTTTT. Its protein product is CASSYLDRVAGELFF.

V gene TRBV11-3 combines with J gene TRBJ2-1; D not resolved. V gave up 1 base and J gave up 6 bases, with 4 bases separating them. CDR1 is SGHNT and CDR2 is YENEEA in the germline V gene. The CDR3 covers 12 residues. The CDR3 DNA is TGTGCCAGCAGCTTAGTCTCCAATGAGCAGTTCTTC. Encoded protein: CASSLVSNEQFF.

CDR3 sequence (DNA): TGTGCCAGCAGCTTCCGGGGAGCCTACAATGAGCAGTTCTTC. Its translation: CASSFRGAYNEQFF. The chain is built from TRBV11-3 and TRBJ2-1; D possibly corresponds to TRBD2 (5 bases). Looked up from germline, CDR1 is SGHNT and CDR2 is YENEEA. Trimming shortened V by 3 bases and J by 2 bases, and 8 bases separated the two germline ends. The CDR3 has 14 amino acids.

The rearrangement joins TRBV10-2 to TRBJ2-5; no reliable D call. V shed 5 bases and J shed 2 bases, with 6 bases lying between them. Germline V gene lookup returns CDR1 WSHSY and CDR2 SAAADI. The CDR3 extends over 12 amino acids. This chain's CDR3 is CASSTGQETQYF. In DNA, the CDR3 is TGCGCCAGCAGTACCGGTCAAGAGACCCAGTACTTC.

J is TRBJ1-4 and V is TRBV6-5; D perhaps matches TRBD1 (6 bases). The V end lost 6 bases, the J end lost 8 bases, and 13 bases lay between the germline ends. CDR1 and CDR2 (germline): MNHEY, SVGAGI. The CDR3 is 13 residues long. This chain's CDR3 is CASRPGDREKLFF. CDR3 coding DNA: TGTGCCAGCAGGCCAGGGGATCGGGAAAAACTGTTTTTT.

V is TRBV3-1 (or the pseudogene TRBV3-2) and J is TRBJ2-7; TRBD1 might be the D (5 bases). Germline lookup yields CDR1 LGHDT and CDR2 YNNKEL (reference sequence). This CDR3 is built from 14 residues. V lost 3 bases, J lost 4 bases, and 13 bases lay in between. Here the CDR3 DNA reads TGTGCCAGCAGCCAGGCAGGGTCTGTGTACGAGCAGTACTTC. Translated, it gives CASSQAGSVYEQYF.

The V call is TRBV2, the J call TRBJ2-5; D might be TRBD1 (5 bases). CDR3 size: 12 residues. The germline V gene encodes CDR1 SNHLY and CDR2 FYNNEI. V lost 7 bases and J 4 bases, leaving 10 bases between the germline ends. The DNA of the CDR3 is TGTGCCAGCACCAGGGAACGAGAGACCCAGTACTTC. It is translated as CASTRERETQYF.

V is TRBV18 and J is TRBJ2-3, with 12 bases aligning to TRBD2. The V gene's germline CDR1 is KGHSH and CDR2 LQKENI. V lost 3 bases and J lost 0; bases outside the gene matches: 4. This CDR3 contains 17 residues. The CDR3 DNA reads TGTGCCAGCTCACCCCAGACTAGCGGGAGTAGCACAGATACGCAGTATTTT. This translates into CASSPQTSGSSTDTQYF.

The CDR3 region has the DNA TGTGCCAGCAGTTTACCGGGAGGTACAGATACGCAGTATTTT. This codes for CASSLPGGTDTQYF. The chain employs TRBV28 and TRBJ2-3; TRBD2 aligns across 7 bases. The CDR3 consists of 14 residues. V lost 2 bases, J lost 3 bases, and 2 bases stayed unmatched. In germline, CDR1 is MDHEN, CDR2 SYDVKM.

CDR3 residues: CASSPPPSNEQFF. The CDR3 DNA reads as TGTGCCAGCTCACCACCGCCTAGCAATGAGCAGTTCTTC. J is TRBJ2-1 and V is TRBV18, with D unresolved. Trimming removed 0 bases at V and 6 bases at J, with 6 bases between. Germline values: CDR1 KGHSH, CDR2 LQKENI. The CDR3 runs 13 residues.

There are a few counts of this clone. This sequence joins TRBV2 and TRBJ2-1; the match to TRBD2 covers 10 bases. Unmatched junction bases numbered 11, after V lost 6 bases and J lost 9 bases. This CDR3 contains 15 residues. Germline assignment: CDR1 SNHLY and CDR2 FYNNEI. CDR3 in DNA: TGTGCCAGCAGCCAAGGGGCTAGCGGGGGAGGTGAGCAGTTCTTC. It translates to CASSQGASGGGEQFF.

In its sample, this clone was seen once. This chain connects TRBV5-1 to TRBJ2-1, with D possibly TRBD1 on 5 matching bases. Per the germline V gene, CDR1 is SGHRS and CDR2 is YFSETQ. The length of the CDR3 is 14 residues. With 4 bases removed from V and 9 bases from J, the gap between germline ends came to 17 bases. CDR3 region: CASSPGRLGVEQFF. CDR3 bases: TGCGCCAGCAGCCCCGGCCGCTTAGGGGTTGAGCAGTTCTTC.

The rearrangement links TRBV27 to TRBJ1-2; TRBD1 matches at 7 bases. Per the germline V gene, CDR1 is MNHEY and CDR2 is SMNVEV (reference sequence). The trim removed 5 bases at V and 1 base at J, leaving 16 bases unmatched. This CDR3 contains 18 residues. CDR3 DNA sequence: TGTGCCAGCAGTCAAACTATTTACAGGGGTCGAATTAACTATGGCTACACCTTC. This sequence encodes CASSQTIYRGRINYGYTF.

This clone occurred once. V is TRBV28 and J is TRBJ2-7; D may be TRBD1 (5 bases). Germline loops: CDR1 MDHEN, CDR2 SYDVKM. The CDR3 is made up of 12 amino acids. Deletions cut 10 bases from V and 3 bases from J, with 13 bases between. CDR3 coding DNA: TGTGCCATTGAAGACAGACTCTACGAGCAGTACTTC. Translating it yields CAIEDRLYEQYF.

The CDR3 DNA is TGTGCCAGCAGCTTAGCGCGAGGGACTAGCGGGACGTCGGTGCAGTACTTC. Translated: CASSLARGTSGTSVQYF. This chain links TRBV5-4 with TRBJ2-7, with TRBD2 identical over 13 bases. The CDR3 is 17 residues long. After removal of 2 bases from V and 9 bases from J, the junction contained 14 bases not matched to a gene. Germline CDR1 SGHNT, CDR2 YYREEE (reference sequence).

This sequence joins TRBV29-1 and TRBJ1-2, with TRBD1 matching 7 bases. CDR1 and CDR2 from the germline V gene are SQVTM and ANQGSEA. Trimming took 8 bases from V and 0 from J; bases not matched to a gene: 12. This CDR3 comprises 15 residues. CDR3 bases: TGCAGCATGATATCCGGGACAGACCCTAACTATGGCTACACCTTC. Translation gives CSMISGTDPNYGYTF. Full variable domain (missing parts from reference TRBV29-1 and TRBJ1-2): SAVISQKPSRDICQRGTSLTIQCQVDSQVTMMFWYRQQPGQSLTLIATANQGSEATYESGFVIDKFPISRPNLTFSTLTVSNMSPEDSSIYLCSMISGTDPNYGYTFGSGTRLTVV.

The chain combines TRBV11-3 with TRBJ2-1; the D gene is possibly TRBD2 (6 bases). The CDR3 spans 13 residues. Germline assignment: CDR1 SGHNT and CDR2 YENEEA. V dropped 5 bases and J dropped 10 bases, with 15 bases sitting between them. The CDR3 DNA follows: TGTGCCAGCAGCCCGGGGACTGGCAAAGAGCAGTTCTTC. This gives the protein CASSPGTGKEQFF.